This entry lists 14 T cell receptor beta chains sequenced from one sample in a study of blood T cell repertoires in COVID-19. Libraries were prepared by immunoSEQ multiplex PCR; TCRdb keeps only in-frame clonotypes and omits some of them. The sample holds about 220,000 clones; roughly 80% are singletons and the top ten take around 3%. Sequenced material: peripheral blood. The receptors derive from a woman in her thirties who had recovered from COVID-19.

The chain is built from TRBV6-4 and TRBJ2-6; TRBD1 matches at 7 bases. Per germline, CDR1 MRHNA and CDR2 SNTAGT. Unmatched junction bases numbered 1, after V lost 5 bases and J lost 0 bases. The CDR3 covers 15 residues. The CDR3 protein is CASSRDSSGANVLTF. The DNA of the CDR3 is TGTGCCAGCAGTCGGGACAGCTCTGGGGCCAACGTCCTGACTTTC.

CDR3 region: CASTGGQETQYF. As DNA, the CDR3 is TGTGCCAGCACAGGAGGACAAGAGACCCAGTACTTC. The genes are TRBV27 and TRBJ2-5, with D maybe TRBD2 (5 bases). Trimming pared 7 bases from V and 2 bases from J, leaving 8 bases between. Germline lookup yields CDR1 MNHEY and CDR2 SMNVEV (reference sequence). The CDR3 has 12 amino acids.

This sequence joins TRBV15 and TRBJ2-7; TRBD1 matches 8 bases. CDR3 length equals 17 residues. The germline V gene encodes CDR1 LNHNV and CDR2 YYDKDF (reference sequence). After removal of 0 bases from V and 4 bases from J, the junction contained 11 bases not matched to a gene. The CDR3 here is CATSRETGRGRLYEQYF. The CDR3 nucleotides are TGTGCCACCAGCAGAGAGACGGGCAGGGGGCGCTTATACGAGCAGTACTTC.

The chain joins TRBV27 to TRBJ1-2; D might be TRBD1 (6 bases). The ends were cut back, 1 base at V and 0 bases at J, with 9 bases in the middle. This CDR3 has 15 residues. Germline V gene sequence: CDR1 MNHEY, CDR2 SMNVEV (reference sequence). The CDR3: CASSLWGGANYGYTF. CDR3 DNA: TGTGCCAGCAGTTTATGGGGGGGCGCTAACTATGGCTACACCTTC.

The rearrangement uses TRBV27 and TRBJ2-2; D is perhaps TRBD2 (6 bases). CDR1 and CDR2 from the germline V gene are MNHEY and SMNVEV (reference sequence). The CDR3 is 14 amino acids. Trimming shortened V by 7 bases and J by 7 bases, and 16 bases separated the two germline ends. This CDR3 reads CASNSGVRVGELFF. CDR3 nucleotides: TGTGCCAGCAACTCGGGAGTCAGGGTCGGGGAGCTGTTTTTT.

This clone was observed a few times. The genes are TRBV5-1 and TRBJ2-2; tentative D call: TRBD2 (7 bases). The V end was cut by 1 base, the J end by 4 bases, with 11 bases between. Germline assignment: CDR1 SGHRS and CDR2 YFSETQ. The CDR3 consists of 15 residues. The CDR3 here is CASSLSGGVTGELFF. The CDR3 nucleotides are TGCGCCAGCAGCTTGTCGGGGGGCGTCACCGGGGAGCTGTTTTTT.

V and J are TRBV6-1 and TRBJ2-5, with 7 bases fitting TRBD1. The ends lost 3 bases at V and 2 bases at J; junction bases unmatched: 3. This CDR3 is built from 14 residues. Germline CDR1 and CDR2: MNHNS and SASEGT. The CDR3: CASSDQQGQETQYF. CDR3 coding DNA: TGTGCCAGCAGTGACCAACAGGGGCAAGAGACCCAGTACTTC.

This rearrangement joins TRBV28 to TRBJ1-4, with 7 nucleotides matching TRBD1. Germline V gives CDR1 MDHEN, CDR2 SYDVKM. J gave up 4 bases and V 4 bases, and 3 bases lay outside the gene matches. The CDR3 spans 14 residues. CDR3 sequence: CASSSGQFNEKLFF. CDR3 sequence (DNA): TGTGCCAGCAGTTCGGGACAGTTTAATGAAAAACTGTTTTTT.

This sequence joins TRBV3-1 (or the pseudogene TRBV3-2) and TRBJ2-5; TRBD2 aligns across 11 bases. The CDR3 runs to 13 residues. J was trimmed by 13 bases and V by 0 bases; bases with no gene match: 4. Germline lookup yields CDR1 LGHDT and CDR2 YNNKEL (reference sequence). The CDR3, as DNA: TGTGCCAGCAGCCAAGATCGGCTAGCGGGGGGGTACTTC. Translation: CASSQDRLAGGYF.

The chain combines TRBV7-2 with TRBJ2-1; 7 bases are shared with TRBD2. The CDR3 extends over 15 amino acids. Looked up from germline, CDR1 is SGHTA and CDR2 is FQGNSA. J lost 0 bases, V lost 5 bases, and 4 bases had no gene match. CDR3 coding DNA: TGTGCCAGCAGCCCGCTAGCGGCCTCCTACAATGAGCAGTTCTTC. Protein: CASSPLAASYNEQFF.

The chain is built from TRBV6-4 and TRBJ2-1; 8 bases line up with TRBD2. The length of the CDR3 is 13 residues. Unmatched junction bases numbered 5, after V lost 4 bases and J lost 9 bases. Germline V gene data show CDR1 as MRHNA and CDR2 as SNTAGT. The CDR3 protein is CASSALADGEQFF. CDR3 DNA sequence: TGTGCCAGCAGTGCACTAGCGGACGGTGAGCAGTTCTTC.

This clone showed up just once. J is TRBJ2-2 and V is TRBV27; possible D gene TRBD1, 6 bases. Trimming left V 2 bases short and J 2 bases short, with 12 bases between. The CDR3 length is 16 residues. Per germline, CDR1 MNHEY and CDR2 SMNVEV (reference sequence). For the CDR3, the DNA is TGTGCCAGCAGTTTAGGTCAGGGGTTTAACACCGGGGAGCTGTTTTTT. Translated: CASSLGQGFNTGELFF.

This sequence joins TRBV1 and TRBJ2-1; the table calls TRBD2, which could not be checked here. TRBV1 represents a pseudogene. This CDR3 has 18 amino acids. CDR3 in DNA: TGCACCAGCAGCCAAGACCCACGGGAGTTTTCAAACTACAATGAGCAGTTCTTC. Translating gives CTSSQDPREFSNYNEQFF.

The chain combines TRBV9 with TRBJ1-2; 7 bases align to TRBD1. Germline trimming cut 7 bases from V and 0 bases from J; bases unmatched to any gene: 21. Looked up from germline, CDR1 is SGDLS and CDR2 is YYNGEE. CDR3 length equals 19 residues. This CDR3 is CASGSRREKGGHSNYGYTF. DNA for the CDR3: TGTGCCAGCGGTAGTAGGAGGGAAAAAGGGGGCCATTCTAACTATGGCTACACCTTC.